The 12 T cell receptor beta chains in this list originate from one sample, sequenced in a study of neurological immune-mediated disorders. MiXCR, applied by TCRdb to the 5' RACE reads, yields one record per CDR3 protein. The sample shows about 58,000 distinct CDR3 sequences, around 2.3% of them seen only once. Sequencing was performed on PBMCs. These receptors all come from a man over 45 with multiple sclerosis.

The table lists this clonotype with many counts. J is TRBJ1-1 and V is TRBV6-6; D call uncertain. Trimming cost V 4 bases and J 4 bases, with 16 bases left between them. Per germline, CDR1 MNHNY and CDR2 SVGAGI (reference sequence). The CDR3 covers 15 residues. In DNA form, the CDR3 reads TGTGCCAGCAGTTTTGCTTTACCTGCGGGCACTGAAGCTTTCTTT. Translated: CASSFALPAGTEAFF.

This clonotype was seen at least ten times. The chain joins TRBV7-6 to TRBJ2-7; D not certain. Germline values: CDR1 SGHVS, CDR2 FNYEAQ. V gave up 5 bases and J gave up 0 bases, with 20 bases separating them. This CDR3 has 17 residues. The CDR3 sequence: CASSPKPPGPDSYEQYF. The CDR3 nucleotides are TGTGCCAGCAGCCCTAAACCACCCGGCCCTGACTCCTACGAGCAGTACTTC.

This clonotype was picked up many times. This rearrangement joins TRBV12-3 or TRBV12-4 to TRBJ1-5; D is ambiguous. Trimming cost V 0 bases and J 4 bases, with 7 bases left between them. The CDR3 is made up of 14 amino acids. In nucleotides, the CDR3 is TGTGCCAGCAGTTTAGCGCCCACGAATCAGCCCCAGCATTTT. It translates to CASSLAPTNQPQHF.

Concerning this clonotype itself: The junction and the germline gene differ at one end; a read error may be behind it. The chain combines TRBV9 with TRBJ2-3, with D perhaps TRBD2 (5 bases). In germline, CDR1 is SGDLS, CDR2 YYNGEE. This CDR3 is built from 15 residues. This CDR3 is CASSHKKSSTDTQFF. CDR3 DNA sequence: TGTGCCAGCAGCCATAAAAAATCTAGCACAGATACGCAGTTTTTT.

This clonotype was counted at least ten times. The J gene is TRBJ2-5, the V gene TRBV7-7; TRBD2 agrees at 9 bases. Germline V gives CDR1 SSHAT, CDR2 FNYEAQ (reference sequence). The V and J ends lost 5 bases and 4 bases, in that order; junction bases with no gene match: 8. The CDR3 consists of 15 residues. DNA for the CDR3: TGTGCCAGCAGCCCACAGGCGCGGGAGGGAGAGACCCAGTACTTC. Translated, it gives CASSPQAREGETQYF.

This clonotype occurred many times. This chain connects TRBV6-2 or TRBV6-3 to TRBJ2-3; TRBD2 matches 9 bases. CDR1 is MNHEY, CDR2 SVGEGT, per germline. CDR3 length equals 15 residues. With V trimmed by 6 bases and J by 2 bases, 6 bases remained unmatched. The CDR3 reads CASRPGLAFTDTQYF. The CDR3 nucleotides read TGTGCCAGCAGACCCGGACTAGCGTTCACAGATACGCAGTATTTT.

This clonotype was detected many times. The CDR3 loop reads CSARSLSAHNEQFF. The CDR3 region has the DNA TGCAGTGCTAGATCTCTCTCAGCCCATAATGAGCAGTTCTTC. V gene TRBV20-1 combines with J gene TRBJ2-1; D is unclear. Germline V gene lookup returns CDR1 DFQATT and CDR2 SNEGSKA (reference sequence). V lost 2 bases and J lost 7, with 15 bases in between. The CDR3 has 14 residues.

This clonotype showed up many times. V gene TRBV12-3 or TRBV12-4 combines with J gene TRBJ2-7, with a tentative D call TRBD2 (6 bases). V dropped 6 bases and J dropped 2 bases, with 14 bases sitting between them. The CDR3 extends over 14 amino acids. The CDR3 bases are TGTGCCAGCAGAGGGACTCTTGGGCCCTACGAGCAGTACTTC. This codes for CASRGTLGPYEQYF.

This clonotype was recorded at least ten times. The chain recombines TRBV5-1 with TRBJ1-2, with TRBD1 matching over 11 bases. The CDR3 is 15 amino acids. V was pared by 2 bases and J by 7 bases, with 7 bases of the junction left unmatched. Germline values: CDR1 SGHRS, CDR2 YFSETQ. The CDR3 loop is CASSFSGDRGFGYTF. CDR3 DNA: TGCGCCAGCAGCTTCTCGGGGGACAGGGGGTTTGGCTACACCTTC.

This clonotype has a count of ten or more. The chain recombines TRBV9 with TRBJ2-7; D might be TRBD2 (6 bases). Germline CDR1 SGDLS, CDR2 YYNGEE. Deletions cut 4 bases from V and 7 bases from J, with 9 bases between. CDR3 length equals 11 residues. CDR3 amino acids: CASSPGREQYF. The CDR3 DNA sequence: TGTGCCAGCAGCCCTGGGAGGGAGCAGTACTTC.

This clonotype was seen ten or more times. V is TRBV6-2 or TRBV6-3 and J is TRBJ1-1; D gene uncertain. The V gene lost 4 bases and the J gene lost 0 bases, with 6 bases spanning the gap. Looked up from germline, CDR1 is MNHEY and CDR2 is SVGEGT. The CDR3 is made up of 13 amino acids. The CDR3 is CASSFMMNTEAFF. The DNA of the CDR3 is TGTGCCAGCAGTTTCATGATGAACACTGAAGCTTTCTTT.

This clonotype was detected many times. The V call is TRBV20-1, the J call TRBJ2-5; possibly TRBD2 for D (6 bases). From germline, CDR1 is DFQATT and CDR2 SNEGSKA (reference sequence). The length of the CDR3 is 14 residues. V was shortened by 3 bases and J by 3 bases, with 14 bases between the two germline ends. DNA for the CDR3: TGCAGTGCTAGTCCGTCTCGGGGGAAAGAGACCCAGTACTTC. Protein sequence: CSASPSRGKETQYF.